Each of the 13 T cell receptor beta chains below was sequenced from the same sample in a study of cytomegalovirus exposure and HLA in healthy donors. Use of 60 Vbeta and 13 Jbeta primers characterized the PCR. Some clones are missing from TCRdb's copy, which holds only in-frame ones; the method was immunoSEQ multiplex PCR. The sample has 38,000 or so clones, and its top ten clones hold 6.2%. The sequenced material came from PBMCs. These receptors all stem from a man aged 25 to 40 in good health and CMV-seronegative.

This chain connects TRBV11-2 to TRBJ1-2; TRBD1 might be the D (5 bases). The germline gives CDR1 SGHAT, CDR2 FQNNGV. The CDR3 totals 13 residues. Trimming cost V 0 bases and J 8 bases, with 10 bases left between them. CDR3 DNA: TGTGCCAGCAGCTTAGACAGGGCGGGAGGCTACACCTTC. Translation: CASSLDRAGGYTF.

The J gene is TRBJ1-5, the V gene TRBV13, with a possible D match to TRBD1 (5 bases). The germline V gene has CDR1 PRHDT and CDR2 FYEKMQ (reference sequence). The CDR3 length is 15 residues. V dropped 3 bases and J dropped 2 bases, with 11 bases sitting between them. The CDR3 region is CASSFGTDGNQPQHF. In DNA form, the CDR3 reads TGTGCCAGCAGCTTTGGGACTGATGGCAATCAGCCCCAGCATTTT. The whole variable domain, remainder taken from reference TRBV13 and TRBJ1-5, is AAGVIQSPRHLIKEKRETATLKCYPIPRHDTVYWYQQGPGQDPQFLISFYEKMQSDKGSIPDRFSAQQFSDYHSELNMSSLELGDSALYFCASSFGTDGNQPQHFGDGTRLSIL.

The rearrangement links TRBV5-6 to TRBJ2-5; a weak D match, TRBD1 (5 bases). With 2 bases removed from V and 9 bases from J, the gap between germline ends came to 23 bases. This CDR3 is built from 16 residues. In germline, CDR1 is SGHDT, CDR2 YYEEEE. This CDR3 reads CASSFFPPGPKGPQYF. The CDR3 bases are TGTGCCAGCAGCTTTTTCCCCCCAGGGCCGAAGGGGCCCCAGTACTTC.

The V and J genes are TRBV4-3 and TRBJ2-7, with TRBD1 identical over 9 bases. The CDR3 covers 18 residues. Germline CDR1 and CDR2: LGHNA and YSLEER. V trimming: 2 bases; J trimming: 1 base; junction bases outside the gene matches: 12. The CDR3 DNA sequence: TGCGCCAGCAGCCAAAAACGCCCAGGCGGGACAGGGTCCTACGAGCAGTACTTC. Residues: CASSQKRPGGTGSYEQYF.

J is TRBJ2-2 and V is TRBV4-3, with 7 bases identical to TRBD2. Germline CDR1 LGHNA, CDR2 YSLEER. Unmatched junction bases numbered 2, after V lost 1 base and J lost 6 bases. The CDR3 has 14 residues. The CDR3 spells CASSQVGGSGELFF. The CDR3 DNA reads as TGCGCCAGCAGCCAAGTCGGGGGGTCCGGGGAGCTGTTTTTT.

V gene TRBV27 combines with J gene TRBJ1-4; unclear D gene. Trimming took off 2 bases at V and 7 bases at J, with 14 bases between the two ends. The CDR3 extends over 15 amino acids. Germline CDR1 is MNHEY and CDR2 is SMNVEV (reference sequence). The DNA of the CDR3 is TGTGCCAGCAGTTTAATGTATTCAGCGGGTGAAAAACTGTTTTTT. Its protein product is CASSLMYSAGEKLFF.

The V gene is TRBV15, the J gene TRBJ2-7; a possible D gene is TRBD1 (6 bases). The ends were cut back, 5 bases at V and 4 bases at J, with 24 bases in the middle. This CDR3 has 17 amino acids. Germline V lookup: CDR1 LNHNV, CDR2 YYDKDF (reference sequence). This CDR3 reads CATSGEFRGYPPYEQYF. For the CDR3, the DNA is TGTGCCACCAGCGGTGAGTTCAGGGGTTACCCTCCTTACGAGCAGTACTTC.

The rearrangement uses TRBV29-1 and TRBJ2-1, with 9 bases identical to TRBD1. CDR3 length equals 14 residues. V gave up 6 bases and J gave up 7 bases; unmatched junction bases: 10. Per the germline V gene, CDR1 is SQVTM and CDR2 is ANQGSEA. This CDR3 reads CSVTQGAFSNEQFF. As DNA, the CDR3 is TGCAGCGTAACACAGGGGGCGTTCTCGAATGAGCAGTTCTTC.

The CDR3 here is CASSPPGTFGNEQFF. The CDR3 DNA reads as TGTGCCAGCTCACCCCCCGGGACATTTGGCAATGAGCAGTTCTTC. This chain joins TRBV18 and TRBJ2-1; D is possibly TRBD1 (6 bases). The ends were cut back, 3 bases at V and 6 bases at J, with 15 bases in the middle. Germline CDR1 reads KGHSH; CDR2 reads LQKENI. The CDR3 loop spans 15 amino acids.

V is TRBV19 and J is TRBJ1-1; 8 bases agree with TRBD1. CDR3 length: 14 amino acids. Per germline, CDR1 LNHDA and CDR2 SQIVND (reference sequence). After removal of 4 bases from V and 7 bases from J, the junction contained 8 bases not matched to a gene. CDR3 amino acids: CASSTQGAVGEAFF. The DNA for the CDR3 is TGTGCCAGTAGTACGCAGGGGGCCGTGGGTGAAGCTTTCTTT.

The chain employs TRBV14 and TRBJ1-5, with D perhaps matching TRBD1 (6 bases). The CDR3 totals 15 residues. The V end was cut by 2 bases, the J end by 0 bases, with 8 bases between. Germline loops: CDR1 SGHDN, CDR2 FVKESK. The CDR3 is CASSQPGDSNQPQHF. The CDR3 DNA reads as TGTGCCAGCAGCCAACCAGGGGATAGCAATCAGCCCCAGCATTTT.

The genes are TRBV4-2 and TRBJ2-7, with 10 bases matching TRBD1. Germline trimming cut 0 bases from V and 3 bases from J; bases unmatched to any gene: 2. The CDR3 is 15 residues long. Per the germline V gene, CDR1 is LGHNA and CDR2 is YNFKEQ. The CDR3 sequence is CASSQDRTGGYEQYF. CDR3 nucleotide sequence: TGTGCCAGCAGCCAAGATAGGACAGGGGGCTACGAGCAGTACTTC.

The chain uses TRBV5-1 and TRBJ1-1, with D possibly being TRBD1 (6 bases). The CDR3 contains 14 residues. Germline assignment: CDR1 SGHRS and CDR2 YFSETQ. V was trimmed by 5 bases and J by 0 bases, leaving 11 bases between them. The CDR3 loop is CASRSDSMNTEAFF. The DNA for the CDR3 is TGCGCCAGCAGGTCGGACAGTATGAACACTGAAGCTTTCTTT.